This entry features one TCR beta chain sequence. Trimming removed 2 bases from V and 6 bases from J; junction bases left unmatched: 6. Germline V lookup: CDR1 MNHEY, CDR2 SMNVEV (reference sequence). The CDR3 is 14 amino acids. TCRdb reanalysed the 5' RACE reads using MiXCR and keeps one entry per CDR3 protein. The sample includes fewer than 450,000 distinct CDR3 sequences, around 8.1% of them seen just once. This record belongs to a study of T cells after yellow fever vaccination. The rearrangement links TRBV27 to TRBJ2-7; 8 bases match TRBD1. This receptor was obtained from a man aged 18-30 years who received the YFV17D yellow fever vaccine. The specimen comprised PBMCs, sampled more than 40 days after the first yellow fever vaccination. The CDR3 DNA reads as TGTGCCAGCAGTTTAACCCCAGGGGGCACCGAGCAGTACTTC. Protein product: CASSLTPGGTEQYF.